This T cell receptor (beta chain) was retrieved from a study of memory CD4+ T cells and cytomegalovirus serostatus (dated by TCRdb to the late 2010s). For the wider study: A total of roughly 33 healthy Belgian adults, of whom 9 were CMV seropositive and about 24 were CMV seronegative, were included in the cohort. CD4+ memory TCRbeta repertoires of a Belgian cohort with known cytomegalovirus serostatus were sequenced in order to replicate a published TCR-based CMV serostatus classifier. What the study reported, not specific to this receptor: The results were interpreted as suggesting that the CMV-associated TCR signature is mostly present in the CD4+ memory repertoire. The original-framework classifier achieved a median bootstrapped AUC of approximately 0.95 with a 95% CI of 0.76-1.00 on the Belgian cohort. Of under 200 previously reported CMV-associated TCRbeta sequences, 67 appeared in the CD4+ memory repertoires, each in one to five individuals. Only CD4+CD45RO+ memory cells were sequenced, in contrast to the original study, in which naive and memory CD4+ and CD8+ populations were covered. CMV serostatus prediction reached a median bootstrapped AUC of about 0.95 with the original framework and around 0.91 with a US-trained random forest.

Note on this clone: Its antigen is still unknown. Base qualities were left out, and no much larger clone turns up one base away.

Genomic DNA was extracted from sorted cells with the Quick-DNA Microprep Kit. TCRbeta DNA was amplified with the immunoSEQ hsTCRbeta kit following the manufacturer's protocol. An Illumina MiSeq instrument was used to sequence the TCRbeta libraries. Processing in the source paper ran as follows. Removing out-of-frame sequences left approximately 2,400,000 distinct TCRbeta sequences, an average of about 70,000 per individual. Each individual was scored according to the count of more than 150 previously reported CMV-associated TCRbeta sequences and the total productive distinct TCRbeta count. A beta-binomial model was reimplemented in Python, and random forests from scikit-learn, run with default parameters, were trained on data from the US cohort. Classifier performance on the Belgian cohort was reported as the median AUC with percentile confidence intervals calculated over 10,000 bootstrap iterations. TCRdb's version of the immuneACCESS table is confined to in-frame rearrangements and falls short of the full clone set. An unresolved V gene accounts for under half of the shortfall where checked; the remainder is of unknown origin. The D gene and trimming were derived from the DNA, and the V and J assignments and clone size from that table. The sample table records tens of thousands of clones; 60% to 85% of these occur just once. The biggest ten clones account for about 4.3% of the sample.

Between the V and J ends, shortened by 8 bases and 4 bases respectively, the junction contains 24 bases. The germline V gene (reference sequence) supplies CDR1 WNHNN and CDR2 SYGVQD. The CDR3 runs 16 residues from the cysteine to the phenylalanine. Solely the CDR3 DNA is kept, with 48 bases framed from the first base. A FACSAria II was used to sort memory CD4+ T cells, defined as single viable CD3+CD4+CD8-CD45RO+ cells. CMV serostatus was assessed using a Roche Elecsys assay, by which serum IgG against CMV pp150, pp28, p38 and p52 was detected. After the samples were thawed, total CD4+ T cells were enriched through positive selection using CD4 magnetic microbeads. The samples came from a separate study whose specific focus was interrogating the CD4+ T cell memory repertoire. Following standard operating procedures, peripheral blood mononuclear cells were isolated and cryopreserved, while serum was kept at -80 degrees C. The staining relied on CD3-PerCP (BW264/56), CD4-APC (RPA-T4), CD45RO-PE (UCHT1) and CD8-Pacific Orange (3B5) antibodies, and Sytox blue was used to exclude non-viable cells.

The receptor chain draws on TRBV10-1 and TRBJ2-7; the D segment is perhaps TRBD1 or TRBD2, each sharing 6 matched bases. The source material was memory CD4+ T cells from blood. The source is an adult in good health and CMV-seropositive. The CDR3 corresponds to CASPRGGSPGNYEQYF. The DNA reads as follows: TGCGCCAGCCCCCGAGGGGGGTCCCCAGGGAATTACGAGCAGTACTTC.